This T cell receptor beta chain was sequenced in a study of blood T cell repertoires in COVID-19. There are 14 residues in the CDR3. V was trimmed by 1 base and J by 7 bases, leaving 13 bases between them. Germline V gene lookup returns CDR1 LGHNA and CDR2 YNFKEQ. Sequenced by immunoSEQ multiplex PCR; TCRdb stores in-frame clones only, minus some. The sample lists 200,000 to 300,000 clones, about 90% occurring once. This chain links TRBV4-2 with TRBJ1-2; D gene unclear. The TCR originated in a young man with COVID-19, enrolled during active disease. Sequenced input: peripheral blood. The CDR3 DNA sequence: TGTGCCAGCAGCCAAGGGGTGCTTTCGGGTGGCTACACCTTC. Protein sequence: CASSQGVLSGGYTF.